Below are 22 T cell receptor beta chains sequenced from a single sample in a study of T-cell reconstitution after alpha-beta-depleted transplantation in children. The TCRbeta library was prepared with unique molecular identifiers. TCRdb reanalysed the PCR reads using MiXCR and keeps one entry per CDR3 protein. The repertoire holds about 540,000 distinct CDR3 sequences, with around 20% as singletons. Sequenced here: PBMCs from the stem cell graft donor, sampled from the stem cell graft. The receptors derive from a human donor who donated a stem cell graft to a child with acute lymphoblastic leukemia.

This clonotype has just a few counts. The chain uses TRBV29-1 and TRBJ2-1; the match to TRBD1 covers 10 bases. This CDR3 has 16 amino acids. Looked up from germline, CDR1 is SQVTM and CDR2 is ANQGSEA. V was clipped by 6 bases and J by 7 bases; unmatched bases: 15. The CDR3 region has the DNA TGCAGCGTCCCCGAAGGCGGGACAGGGGTGCCTAATGAGCAGTTCTTC. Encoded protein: CSVPEGGTGVPNEQFF.

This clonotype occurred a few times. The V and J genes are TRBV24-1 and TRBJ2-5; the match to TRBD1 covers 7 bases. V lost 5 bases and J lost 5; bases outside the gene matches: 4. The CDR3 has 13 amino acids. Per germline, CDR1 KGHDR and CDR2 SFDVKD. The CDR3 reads CATSAETGETQYF. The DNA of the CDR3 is TGTGCCACCAGTGCGGAGACAGGGGAGACCCAGTACTTC.

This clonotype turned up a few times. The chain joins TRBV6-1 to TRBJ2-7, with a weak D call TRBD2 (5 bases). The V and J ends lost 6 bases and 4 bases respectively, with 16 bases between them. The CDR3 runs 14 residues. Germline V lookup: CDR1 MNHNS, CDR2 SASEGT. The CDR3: CASRTDWSRYEQYF. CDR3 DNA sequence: TGTGCCAGCAGGACGGACTGGAGCCGATACGAGCAGTACTTC.

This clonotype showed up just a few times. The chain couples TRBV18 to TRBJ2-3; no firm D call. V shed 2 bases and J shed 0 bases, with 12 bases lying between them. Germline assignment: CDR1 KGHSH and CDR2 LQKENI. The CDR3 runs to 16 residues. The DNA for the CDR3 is TGTGCCAGCTCACCAGCTTCACGTGCTAGCACAGATACGCAGTATTTT. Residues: CASSPASRASTDTQYF.

CDR3 in amino acids: CASSLGTSQEGFYEQYF. The CDR3 bases are TGTGCCAGCAGCCTCGGGACTAGCCAGGAGGGATTCTACGAGCAGTACTTC. The chain carries TRBV3-1 and TRBJ2-7; 9 bases agree with TRBD2. CDR1 LGHDT and CDR2 YNNKEL come from the germline V gene (reference sequence). This CDR3 has 17 residues. With V trimmed by 4 bases and J by 3 bases, 13 bases remained unmatched.

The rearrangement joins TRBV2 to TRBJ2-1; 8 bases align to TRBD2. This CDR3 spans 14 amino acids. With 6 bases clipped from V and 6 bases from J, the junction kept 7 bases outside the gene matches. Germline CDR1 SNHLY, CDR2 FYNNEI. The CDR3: CASRPGTSSNEQFF. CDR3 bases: TGTGCCAGCAGGCCCGGGACTAGTTCCAATGAGCAGTTCTTC.

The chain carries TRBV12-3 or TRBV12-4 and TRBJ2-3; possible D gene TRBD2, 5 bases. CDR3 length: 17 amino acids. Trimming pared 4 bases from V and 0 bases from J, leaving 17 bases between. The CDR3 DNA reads TGTGCCAGCAGTTCGCGGTCGGCGGCGGGTAGCACAGATACGCAGTATTTT. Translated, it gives CASSSRSAAGSTDTQYF.

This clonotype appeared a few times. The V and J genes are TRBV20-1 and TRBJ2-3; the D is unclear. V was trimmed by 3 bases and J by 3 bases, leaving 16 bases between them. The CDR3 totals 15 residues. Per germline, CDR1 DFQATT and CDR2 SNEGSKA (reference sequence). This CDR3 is CSASARSLATDTQYF. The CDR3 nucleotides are TGCAGTGCTAGTGCCAGGAGTTTGGCGACAGATACGCAGTATTTT.

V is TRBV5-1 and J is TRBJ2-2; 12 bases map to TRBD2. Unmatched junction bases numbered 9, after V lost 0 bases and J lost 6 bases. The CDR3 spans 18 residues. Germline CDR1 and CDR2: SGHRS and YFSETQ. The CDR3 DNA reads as TGCGCCAGCAGCTTGGGGGGACTAGCGGGTACCGCCGCCGGGGAGCTGTTTTTT. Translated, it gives CASSLGGLAGTAAGELFF.

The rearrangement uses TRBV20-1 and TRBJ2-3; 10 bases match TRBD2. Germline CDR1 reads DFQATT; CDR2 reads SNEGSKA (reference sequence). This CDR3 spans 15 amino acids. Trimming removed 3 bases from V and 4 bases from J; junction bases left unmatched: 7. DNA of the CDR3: TGCAGTGCTAGTCTTAGCGGGAGGTTCTCAGATACGCAGTATTTT. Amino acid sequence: CSASLSGRFSDTQYF.

This chain's CDR3 is CASSNAITDTQYF. In nucleotides, the CDR3 is TGTGCCAGCAGTAACGCGATCACAGATACGCAGTATTTT. The chain links TRBV6-5 to TRBJ2-3, with D hard to call. Germline CDR1 MNHEY, CDR2 SVGAGI. With 5 bases removed from V and 2 bases from J, the gap between germline ends came to 8 bases. The CDR3 runs 13 residues.

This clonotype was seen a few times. The CDR3 DNA is TGCAGCGTTGATAGGGAAGTGGGGAATGGCTACACCTTC. Its protein product is CSVDREVGNGYTF. This chain uses TRBV29-1 with TRBJ1-2; D uncertain. Deletions cut 3 bases from V and 6 bases from J, with 14 bases between. CDR1 is SQVTM, CDR2 ANQGSEA, per germline. The CDR3 totals 13 residues.

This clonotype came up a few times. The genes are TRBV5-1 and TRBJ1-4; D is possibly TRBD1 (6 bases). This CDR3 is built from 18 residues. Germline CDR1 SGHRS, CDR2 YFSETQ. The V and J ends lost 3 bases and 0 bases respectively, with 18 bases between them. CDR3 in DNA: TGCGCCAGCAGCTCGGCCTTTCAGGGGAGAGCAACTAATGAAAAACTGTTTTTT. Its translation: CASSSAFQGRATNEKLFF.

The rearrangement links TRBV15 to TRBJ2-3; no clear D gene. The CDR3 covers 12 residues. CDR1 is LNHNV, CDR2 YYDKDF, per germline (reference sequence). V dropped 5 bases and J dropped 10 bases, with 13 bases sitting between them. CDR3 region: CATSDSTDAQYF. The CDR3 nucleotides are TGTGCCACCAGCGATTCAACGGATGCGCAGTATTTT.

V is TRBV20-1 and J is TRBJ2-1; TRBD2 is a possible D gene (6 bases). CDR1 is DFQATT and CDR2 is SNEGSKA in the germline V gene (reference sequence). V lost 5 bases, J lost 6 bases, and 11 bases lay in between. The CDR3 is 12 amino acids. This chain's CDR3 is CSAPGTFNEQFF. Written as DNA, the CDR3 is TGCAGTGCTCCCGGGACTTTCAATGAGCAGTTCTTC.

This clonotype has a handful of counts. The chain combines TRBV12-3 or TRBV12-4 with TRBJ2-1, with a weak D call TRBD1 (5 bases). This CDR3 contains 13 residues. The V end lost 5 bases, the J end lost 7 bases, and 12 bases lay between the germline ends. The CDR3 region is CASSPRQFNEQFF. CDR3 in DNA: TGTGCCAGCAGTCCGAGACAGTTTAATGAGCAGTTCTTC.

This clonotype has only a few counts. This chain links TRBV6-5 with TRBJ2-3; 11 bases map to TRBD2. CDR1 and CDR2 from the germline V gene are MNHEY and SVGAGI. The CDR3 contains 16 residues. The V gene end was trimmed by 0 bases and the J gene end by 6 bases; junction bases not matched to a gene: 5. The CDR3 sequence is CASSYSLAGGGDTQYF. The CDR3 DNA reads TGTGCCAGCAGTTACTCGCTAGCGGGAGGAGGGGATACGCAGTATTTT.

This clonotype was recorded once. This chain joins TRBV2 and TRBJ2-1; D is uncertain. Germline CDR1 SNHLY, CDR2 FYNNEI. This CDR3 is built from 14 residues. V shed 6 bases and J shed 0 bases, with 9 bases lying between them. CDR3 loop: CASRAQNSYNEQFF. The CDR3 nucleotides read TGTGCCAGCAGAGCTCAGAACTCCTACAATGAGCAGTTCTTC. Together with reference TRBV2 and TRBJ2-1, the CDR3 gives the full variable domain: EPEVTQTPSHQVTQMGQEVILRCVPISNHLYFYWYRQILGQKVEFLVSFYNNEISEKSEIFDDQFSVERPDGSNFTLKIRSTKLEDSAMYFCASRAQNSYNEQFFGPGTRLTVL.

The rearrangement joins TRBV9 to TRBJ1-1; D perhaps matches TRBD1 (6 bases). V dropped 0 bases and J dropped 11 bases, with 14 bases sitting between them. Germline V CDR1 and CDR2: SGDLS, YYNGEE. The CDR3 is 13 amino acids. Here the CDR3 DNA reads TGTGCCAGCAGCGTAGCTACCGCAGGGGAGGCTTTCTTT. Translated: CASSVATAGEAFF.

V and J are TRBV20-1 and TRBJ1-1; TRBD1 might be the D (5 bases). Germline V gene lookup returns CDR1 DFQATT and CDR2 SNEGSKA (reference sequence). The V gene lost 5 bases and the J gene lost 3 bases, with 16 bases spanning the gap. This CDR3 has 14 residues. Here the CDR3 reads CSALLGGYHTEAFF. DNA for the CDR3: TGCAGTGCTCTCCTGGGGGGGTATCACACTGAAGCTTTCTTT.

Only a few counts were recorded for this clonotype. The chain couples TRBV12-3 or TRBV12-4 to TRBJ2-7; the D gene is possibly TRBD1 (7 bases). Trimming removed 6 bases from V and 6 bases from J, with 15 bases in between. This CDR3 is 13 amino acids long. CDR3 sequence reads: CASRTPGGSEQYF. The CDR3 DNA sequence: TGTGCCAGCAGGACCCCAGGGGGGTCCGAGCAGTACTTC.

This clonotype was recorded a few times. The CDR3 nucleotides are TGTGCCAGCAGCTTGGCCCAGGGGCAGGACGAGCAGTACTTC. As protein: CASSLAQGQDEQYF. The gene calls are TRBV5-6 and TRBJ2-7, with TRBD1 as a possible D gene (6 bases). The CDR3 is 14 residues long. Trimming pared 0 bases from V and 5 bases from J, leaving 12 bases between. Germline V gives CDR1 SGHDT, CDR2 YYEEEE.